These 30 T cell receptor beta chains came from one sample sequenced in a study of T cells after yellow fever vaccination. TCRdb re-called the 5' RACE reads through MiXCR, storing one row per CDR3 protein. Of fewer than 85,000 distinct CDR3 sequences listed, 7.7% are singletons. This specimen was CD8+ T cells sorted from PBMCs, taken on the day of the yellow fever booster vaccination. These receptors originate from a man aged 25 to 40 who received the YFV17D yellow fever vaccine.

This clonotype showed up just a few times. The V gene is TRBV6-2 or TRBV6-3, the J gene TRBJ2-5, with TRBD2 identical over 9 bases. The ends lost 0 bases at V and 8 bases at J; junction bases unmatched: 10. The CDR3 sequence is 16 residues long. CDR1 and CDR2 from the germline V gene are MNHEY and SVGEGT. The CDR3 region is CASSYSITTSGVTQYF. As DNA, the CDR3 is TGTGCCAGCAGTTACTCTATAACGACTAGCGGCGTAACCCAGTACTTC.

This clonotype was seen repeatedly, ten times or more. The chain joins TRBV6-2 or TRBV6-3 to TRBJ2-1; 11 bases are a match to TRBD1. The ends lost 10 bases at V and 3 bases at J; junction bases unmatched: 8. CDR1 and CDR2 (germline): MNHEY, SVGEGT. The CDR3 runs 15 residues. The CDR3: CATKMGQGDYNEQFF. The CDR3 nucleotides read TGTGCCACCAAGATGGGACAGGGGGACTACAATGAGCAGTTCTTC.

This clonotype occurred a few times. The chain carries TRBV6-5 and TRBJ2-5, with 8 nucleotides matching TRBD2. Germline-derived CDR1 and CDR2 are MNHEY and SVGAGI. The junction had 9 bases not matched to a gene; V was cut back by 2 bases and J by 1 base. The CDR3 consists of 17 residues. CDR3 in amino acids: CASSYLTGLAGQETQYF. Here the CDR3 DNA reads TGTGCCAGCAGTTACCTGACCGGACTAGCTGGCCAAGAGACCCAGTACTTC.

The sample holds many counts of this clonotype. The V and J genes are TRBV11-2 and TRBJ2-7; the D call may be TRBD1 or TRBD2 (5 bases each). The CDR3 consists of 14 residues. V lost 4 bases and J lost 0, with 10 bases in between. Germline CDR1 SGHAT, CDR2 FQNNGV. CDR3 residues: CASSYPGRSYEQYF. In DNA form, the CDR3 reads TGTGCCAGCAGCTACCCGGGACGCTCCTACGAGCAGTACTTC.

The table lists this clonotype with many counts. The V gene is TRBV12-5, the J gene TRBJ2-1; the D is unclear. CDR3 length: 11 amino acids. CDR1 is LGHNT, CDR2 FRNRAP, per germline. Trimming removed 5 bases from V and 7 bases from J, with 6 bases in between. CDR3 protein: CASGHNNEQFF. In nucleotides, the CDR3 is TGTGCTAGTGGTCACAATAATGAGCAGTTCTTC.

In its sample, this clonotype was seen many times. Relative to the germline gene, one junction end is altered; a read error may explain this. The chain employs TRBV7-7 and TRBJ2-7; D call uncertain. Per germline, CDR1 SSHAT and CDR2 FNYEAQ (reference sequence). CDR3 length equals 15 residues. CDR3 sequence: CASSLTTHWRYEQYF. The CDR3 nucleotides are TGTGCTAGCAGCTTAACTACCCATTGGCGTTACGAGCAGTACTTC.

This clonotype was recorded many times. This rearrangement joins TRBV4-3 to TRBJ2-5; the D gene is possibly TRBD1 (6 bases). From germline, CDR1 is LGHNA and CDR2 YSLEER. V lost 4 bases, J lost 2 bases, and 8 bases lay in between. The CDR3 is made up of 13 amino acids. The CDR3 loop is CASSRGQQETQYF. Written as DNA, the CDR3 is TGCGCCAGCAGCCGCGGACAGCAAGAGACCCAGTACTTC.

This clonotype was counted between two and nine times. The chain employs TRBV7-2 and TRBJ1-2, with D unresolved. V lost 4 bases to trimming and J lost 0 bases, with 6 bases between them. The CDR3 is 13 residues long. The germline V gene has CDR1 SGHTA and CDR2 FQGNSA. CDR3 nucleotides: TGTGCCAGCAGCTATTTAGCTAACTATGGCTACACCTTC. This gives the protein CASSYLANYGYTF. Based on the CDR3 plus reference TRBV7-2 and TRBJ1-2, the full variable domain is GAGVSQSPSNKVTEKGKDVELRCDPISGHTALYWYRQSLGQGLEFLIYFQGNSAPDKSGLPSDRFSAERTGGSVSTLTIQRTQQEDSAVYLCASSYLANYGYTFGSGTRLTVV.

In this sample, this clonotype turned up many times. The rearrangement links TRBV10-2 to TRBJ2-2; 7 bases line up with TRBD1. Germline CDR1 WSHSY, CDR2 SAAADI. The V gene end was trimmed by 8 bases and the J gene end by 4 bases; junction bases not matched to a gene: 7. The CDR3 loop spans 14 amino acids. The CDR3 here is CASEPTGTTGELFF. The CDR3 region has the DNA TGCGCCAGCGAACCGACAGGGACCACCGGGGAGCTGTTTTTT.

CDR3 sequence: CSARDGLVAYEQYF. In DNA, the CDR3 is TGCAGTGCTAGAGATGGGCTAGTGGCCTACGAGCAGTACTTC. The chain joins TRBV20-1 to TRBJ2-7; no clear D. Between the trimmed V and J ends, which lost 0 bases and 2 bases, there was a span of 11 bases. Germline V gives CDR1 DFQATT, CDR2 SNEGSKA (reference sequence). CDR3 length: 14 residues.

This clonotype was recorded a few times. The chain joins TRBV20-1 to TRBJ2-7; 9 nucleotides agree with TRBD2. Germline lookup yields CDR1 DFQATT and CDR2 SNEGSKA (reference sequence). The CDR3 has 14 residues. Trimming at V came to 1 base and at J to 6 bases, leaving 7 bases not matched to a gene. CDR3 DNA: TGCAGTGCTAGAGGCGGGAGGGACCCGAGCGAGCAGTACTTC. It is translated as CSARGGRDPSEQYF.

Only a few counts were recorded for this clonotype. V gene TRBV27 combines with J gene TRBJ2-1; D is unresolved. This CDR3 has 13 residues. Trimming removed 4 bases at V and 6 bases at J, with 10 bases between. Germline V gene sequence: CDR1 MNHEY, CDR2 SMNVEV (reference sequence). CDR3 sequence reads: CASSSNVGNEQFF. The CDR3 DNA follows: TGTGCCAGCAGTTCGAACGTGGGCAATGAGCAGTTCTTC.

This chain connects TRBV30 to TRBJ2-7, with a weak D call TRBD2 (5 bases). Germline V gene data show CDR1 as GTSNPN and CDR2 as SVGIG (reference sequence). V lost 3 bases to trimming and J lost 0 bases, with 9 bases between them. This CDR3 is built from 13 residues. The CDR3 DNA sequence: TGTGCCTGGAGGATAGGGAGCTCCTACGAGCAGTACTTC. Amino acids: CAWRIGSSYEQYF.

The chain combines TRBV2 with TRBJ2-2, with 10 positions matching TRBD1. The CDR3 length is 13 residues. V gave up 11 bases and J gave up 7 bases; unmatched junction bases: 7. Germline lookup yields CDR1 SNHLY and CDR2 FYNNEI. Here the CDR3 DNA reads TGTGCCGGGGGGACAGGGGCCATCGGGGAGCTGTTTTTT. Its translation: CAGGTGAIGELFF.

This clonotype is medium-sized (0.01 to 0.1%) by share. The rearrangement uses TRBV7-7 and TRBJ2-7; D uncertain. CDR3 length: 15 residues. Germline lookup yields CDR1 SSHAT and CDR2 FNYEAQ (reference sequence). The germline V and J ends were trimmed by 3 bases and 2 bases, with 14 bases remaining between them. In DNA form, the CDR3 reads TGTGCCAGCAGCTTTCAGGAAGGCGGCGCCTACGAGCAGTACTTC. This encodes CASSFQEGGAYEQYF.

The sample holds a few counts of this clonotype. The chain couples TRBV6-2 or TRBV6-3 to TRBJ1-2; D ambiguous. CDR3 length: 14 amino acids. Germline assignment: CDR1 MNHEY and CDR2 SVGEGT. V was pared by 0 bases and J by 2 bases, with 7 bases between. The CDR3 region is CASSYSAENYGYTF. In DNA, the CDR3 is TGTGCCAGCAGTTACTCGGCAGAAAACTATGGCTACACCTTC.

The genes are TRBV7-2 and TRBJ2-1, with TRBD2 identical over 8 bases. The CDR3 covers 16 residues. The trim removed 1 base at V and 4 bases at J, leaving 6 bases unmatched. Per the germline V gene, CDR1 is SGHTA and CDR2 is FQGNSA. CDR3 bases: TGTGCCAGCAGCTTAGGACACAGCGGGGGATACAATGAGCAGTTCTTC. This encodes CASSLGHSGGYNEQFF.

There are a few counts of this clonotype. The chain's CDR3 is CASSLGSLNPNTGELFF. CDR3 bases: TGTGCCAGCAGCTTAGGGAGTTTGAATCCGAACACCGGGGAGCTGTTTTTT. This sequence joins TRBV7-9 and TRBJ2-2; the D is unclear. CDR1 is SEHNR and CDR2 is FQNEAQ in the germline V gene (reference sequence). This CDR3 has 17 residues. V lost 1 base, J lost 0 bases, and 12 bases lay in between. Combining the CDR3 with reference TRBV7-9 and TRBJ2-2 gives the whole variable domain DTGVSQNPRHKITKRGQNVTFRCDPISEHNRLYWYRQTLGQGPEFLTYFQNEAQLEKSRLLSDRFSAERPKGSFSTLEIQRTEQGDSAMYLCASSLGSLNPNTGELFFGEGSRLTVL.

This chain links TRBV3-1 with TRBJ1-4; D unclear. CDR1 is LGHDT and CDR2 is YNNKEL in the germline V gene (reference sequence). This CDR3 contains 15 residues. V dropped 1 base and J dropped 7 bases, with 13 bases sitting between them. CDR3 DNA sequence: TGTGCCAGCAGCCAAGCTTCCACGGGGAGTGAAAAACTGTTTTTT. This encodes CASSQASTGSEKLFF.

In this sample, this clonotype turned up a few times. The V gene is TRBV5-1, the J gene TRBJ2-5; D might be TRBD1 (5 bases). The V and J ends lost 5 bases and 1 base respectively, with 9 bases between them. The CDR3 loop spans 13 amino acids. Per germline, CDR1 SGHRS and CDR2 YFSETQ. This CDR3 is CASSLTVQETQYF. In DNA form, the CDR3 reads TGCGCCAGCAGTCTGACAGTCCAAGAGACCCAGTACTTC.

The V call is TRBV7-2, the J call TRBJ2-3; 7 bases line up with TRBD1. Germline CDR1 is SGHTA and CDR2 is FQGNSA. The CDR3 spans 16 residues. Losses at the gene ends were 5 bases for V and 3 bases for J; bases not matched to a gene: 11. Here the CDR3 reads CASSRPFRDSTDTQYF. The CDR3 nucleotides read TGTGCCAGCAGCCGACCTTTCCGGGACAGTACAGATACGCAGTATTTT.

This clonotype was counted ten times or more. The gene calls are TRBV2 and TRBJ1-5; D is possibly TRBD1 (6 bases). Germline-derived CDR1 and CDR2 are SNHLY and FYNNEI. Trimming cost V 4 bases and J 5 bases, with 18 bases left between them. This CDR3 region has 16 residues. The CDR3 is CASSASLGGGHQPQHF. The CDR3 DNA reads TGTGCCAGCAGTGCGTCTTTGGGGGGCGGACATCAGCCCCAGCATTTT.

This clonotype showed up just a few times. The CDR3 DNA follows: TGTGCCACCAGTGATCCCCCCATGACAGGCACAGATACGCAGTATTTT. Its protein product is CATSDPPMTGTDTQYF. The chain uses TRBV24-1 and TRBJ2-3, with a tentative D call TRBD1 (5 bases). The CDR3 sequence is 16 residues long. Trimming removed 3 bases from V and 1 base from J, with 13 bases in between. The germline V gene has CDR1 KGHDR and CDR2 SFDVKD.

This clonotype was counted only a few times. The chain employs TRBV20-1 and TRBJ2-7; D remains unclear. Germline CDR1 DFQATT, CDR2 SNEGSKA (reference sequence). There are 14 residues in the CDR3. With 0 bases removed from V and 4 bases from J, the gap between germline ends came to 13 bases. The DNA of the CDR3 is TGCAGTGCTAGAGATTCGGCTTCTCTGTACGAGCAGTACTTC. As protein: CSARDSASLYEQYF.

This clonotype was observed a handful of times. J is TRBJ2-7 and V is TRBV7-9, with D tentatively TRBD1 (6 bases). V gave up 5 bases and J gave up 2 bases, with 13 bases separating them. The CDR3 has 14 amino acids. Germline loops: CDR1 SEHNR, CDR2 FQNEAQ (reference sequence). DNA of the CDR3: TGTGCCAGCAGCCCCCAGGGGATCCCCTACGAGCAGTACTTC. It encodes CASSPQGIPYEQYF.

This sequence joins TRBV4-3 and TRBJ2-7; weak D call: TRBD2 (5 bases). The germline V gene encodes CDR1 LGHNA and CDR2 YSLEER. V lost 0 bases, J lost 6 bases, and 12 bases lay in between. CDR3 length equals 14 residues. Here the CDR3 DNA reads TGCGCCAGCAGCCAAGAGAGAGAGGGTCTCGAGCAGTACTTC. Encoded protein: CASSQEREGLEQYF.

In this sample, this clonotype turned up a few times. The V and J genes are TRBV3-1 and TRBJ2-1, with TRBD2 matching over 10 bases. The germline V gene encodes CDR1 LGHDT and CDR2 YNNKEL (reference sequence). This CDR3 has 22 residues. The V gene end was trimmed by 1 base and the J gene end by 0 bases; junction bases not matched to a gene: 18. The CDR3 coding sequence is TGTGCCAGCAGCCAAGTCTCCCTAGCGGGGGTATCTCAGGTCCCCTCCTACAATGAGCAGTTCTTC. Translated, it gives CASSQVSLAGVSQVPSYNEQFF.

This clonotype was counted between two and nine times. At one boundary the junction diverges from the germline segment, which might be a read error. The chain uses TRBV7-7 and TRBJ2-1, with D possibly being TRBD1 or TRBD2 (5 bases each). This CDR3 is built from 15 residues. Germline V gene data show CDR1 as SSHAT and CDR2 as FNYEAQ (reference sequence). The CDR3 region is CASSLGAGPRNEQFF. DNA of the CDR3: TGTGCTAGCAGCCTCGGGGCGGGTCCGCGCAATGAGCAGTTCTTC.

This clonotype was recorded at least ten times. The genes are TRBV6-6 and TRBJ1-1; D gene ambiguous. Trimming pared 8 bases from V and 6 bases from J, leaving 4 bases between. The CDR3 contains 9 residues. The germline V gene has CDR1 MNHNY and CDR2 SVGAGI (reference sequence). The CDR3 protein is CASGPEAFF. The CDR3 bases are TGTGCCAGCGGGCCTGAAGCTTTCTTT.

In its sample, this clonotype was seen a few times. This sequence joins TRBV7-6 and TRBJ2-3; 10 bases map to TRBD1. CDR1 SGHVS and CDR2 FNYEAQ come from the germline V gene. Trimming took 4 bases from V and 4 from J; bases not matched to a gene: 5. The CDR3 extends over 15 amino acids. CDR3 nucleotide sequence: TGTGCCAGCAGCTCCGGGACAGGGGCCCCAGATACGCAGTATTTT. Translated, it gives CASSSGTGAPDTQYF.